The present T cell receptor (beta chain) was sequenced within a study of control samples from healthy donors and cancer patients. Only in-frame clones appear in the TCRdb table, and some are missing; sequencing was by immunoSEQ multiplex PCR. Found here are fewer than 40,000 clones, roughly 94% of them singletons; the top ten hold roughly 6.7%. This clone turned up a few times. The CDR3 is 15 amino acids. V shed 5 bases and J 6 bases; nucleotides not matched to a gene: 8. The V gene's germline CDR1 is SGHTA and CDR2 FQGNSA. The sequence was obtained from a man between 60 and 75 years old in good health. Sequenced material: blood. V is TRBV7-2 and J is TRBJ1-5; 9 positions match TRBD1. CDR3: CASSATGGWRQPQHF. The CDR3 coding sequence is TGTGCCAGCAGCGCCACAGGGGGCTGGCGTCAGCCCCAGCATTTT. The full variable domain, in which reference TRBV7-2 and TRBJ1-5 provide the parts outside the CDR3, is GAGVSQSPSNKVTEKGKDVELRCDPISGHTALYWYRQSLGQGLEFLIYFQGNSAPDKSGLPSDRFSAERTGGSVSTLTIQRTQQEDSAVYLCASSATGGWRQPQHFGDGTRLSIL.